The 18 T cell receptor beta chains in this list originate from one sample, sequenced in a study of T cells in localized non-small cell lung cancer (dated by TCRdb to 2019 to 2021). Preparation of the library involved the immunoSEQ multiplex PCR assay. In its TCRdb copy, this immuneACCESS table keeps in-frame sequences only and misses some clones. Where compared with another copy, unresolved V genes explain less than half of these, and the others have no known cause. A total of around 2,800 clones appear in this sample, approximately 25% of them only once. 16% of the sample is held by the ten biggest clonotypes. The sequences come from lung tumor tissue, collected before any cancer treatment. Every receptor here comes from a male donor aged 60 or older with stage I lung adenocarcinoma.

The chain employs TRBV19 and TRBJ2-5, with TRBD1 identical over 7 bases. This CDR3 is 13 amino acids long. CDR1 is LNHDA, CDR2 SQIVND, per germline (reference sequence). J lost 7 bases, V lost 2 bases, and 4 bases had no gene match. CDR3 sequence (DNA): TGTGCCAGTAGTATAACAGGGGCTGGGACCCAGTACTTC. It encodes CASSITGAGTQYF.

The genes are TRBV11-3 and TRBJ2-1; TRBD2 aligns across 10 bases. This CDR3 is built from 19 residues. Losses at the gene ends were 5 bases for V and 5 bases for J; bases not matched to a gene: 18. Germline assignment: CDR1 SGHNT and CDR2 YENEEA. CDR3 residues: CASSTTGSSSGRANNEQFF. DNA of the CDR3: TGTGCCAGCAGCACGACAGGGAGTTCTAGCGGGAGAGCCAACAATGAGCAGTTCTTC.

The chain carries TRBV6-8 and TRBJ2-3, with 7 bases that match TRBD1. Per the germline V gene, CDR1 is MNHGY and CDR2 is SAAAGT. The CDR3 has 15 amino acids. Trimming took 6 bases from V and 2 from J; bases not matched to a gene: 8. Written as DNA, the CDR3 is TGTGCCAGCAGATACGGGACAGTCTCCACAGATACGCAGTATTTT. Protein: CASRYGTVSTDTQYF.

J is TRBJ2-2 and V is TRBV19; D is ambiguous. The CDR3 is 13 residues long. Germline loops: CDR1 LNHDA, CDR2 SQIVND (reference sequence). The V end lost 4 bases, the J end lost 6 bases, and 9 bases lay between the germline ends. The CDR3 spells CASSTESSGELFF. CDR3 nucleotide sequence: TGTGCCAGTAGTACCGAGAGTTCCGGGGAGCTGTTTTTT.

By sample fraction, this clone is medium-sized. The genes are TRBV6-8 and TRBJ1-1, with a weak D call TRBD1 (5 bases). The CDR3 covers 16 residues. V gave up 5 bases and J gave up 0 bases, with 16 bases separating them. Germline V gives CDR1 MNHGY, CDR2 SAAAGT. The CDR3 DNA reads as TGTGCCAGCAGTACCCGGGGGACGGGGATGAACACTGAAGCTTTCTTT. This sequence encodes CASSTRGTGMNTEAFF.

This clone has only a few counts. This CDR3 is CASSPDYGYTF. The CDR3 bases are TGTGCCAGTAGCCCCGACTATGGCTACACCTTC. The chain links TRBV19 to TRBJ1-2; no clear D gene. V was pared by 6 bases and J by 3 bases, with 5 bases between. CDR3 length equals 11 residues. Germline V gives CDR1 LNHDA, CDR2 SQIVND (reference sequence). Drawing the rest from reference TRBV19 and TRBJ1-2, the complete variable domain is DGGITQSPKYLFRKEGQNVTLSCEQNLNHDAMYWYRQDPGQGLRLIYYSQIVNDFQKGDIAEGYSVSREKKESFPLTVTSAQKNPTAFYLCASSPDYGYTFGSGTRLTVV.

The chain carries TRBV25-1 and TRBJ1-1, with 7 bases that match TRBD1. In germline, CDR1 is MGHDK, CDR2 SYGVNS. V dropped 4 bases and J dropped 7; count of bases not matched to a gene: 6. The CDR3 runs to 13 residues. The CDR3 loop reads CASSGRDSSEAFF. CDR3 coding DNA: TGTGCCAGCAGTGGACGGGACAGCAGTGAAGCTTTCTTT.

V and J are TRBV11-3 and TRBJ1-2; tentative D call: TRBD1 (6 bases). CDR1 is SGHNT, CDR2 YENEEA, per germline. Between the trimmed V and J ends, which lost 0 bases and 7 bases, there was a span of 12 bases. This CDR3 region has 14 residues. In nucleotides, the CDR3 is TGTGCCAGCAGCTTAGAACAGGGTATAGGTGGCTACACCTTC. Its protein product is CASSLEQGIGGYTF.

The chain joins TRBV14 to TRBJ1-5, with TRBD1 as a possible D gene (5 bases). Germline V lookup: CDR1 SGHDN, CDR2 FVKESK. The CDR3 runs 12 residues. The V end lost 4 bases, the J end lost 6 bases, and 7 bases lay between the germline ends. Here the CDR3 DNA reads TGTGCCAGCAGCCTCCAGGGTCAGCCCCAGCATTTT. This translates into CASSLQGQPQHF.

The sample holds a few counts of this clone. V usage is TRBV7-2 and J usage is TRBJ2-7; the D gene is possibly TRBD1 (6 bases). From germline, CDR1 is SGHTA and CDR2 FQGNSA. The CDR3 length is 16 residues. V was cut by 0 bases and J by 5 bases, with 17 bases left in between. The CDR3 DNA reads TGTGCCAGCAGCTTAGCGGCCGGGACAACCGTCAACGAGCAGTACTTC. Translating gives CASSLAAGTTVNEQYF.

The chain has TRBV11-3 and TRBJ1-3; D possibly corresponds to TRBD1 (5 bases). Germline lookup yields CDR1 SGHNT and CDR2 YENEEA. V lost 5 bases, J lost 0 bases, and 11 bases lay in between. The length of the CDR3 is 15 residues. CDR3 amino acids: CASSEGTTSGNTIYF. CDR3 in DNA: TGTGCCAGCAGCGAAGGGACCACCTCTGGAAACACCATATATTTT.

V is TRBV29-1 and J is TRBJ2-3; 9 nucleotides align to TRBD1. The CDR3 runs 14 residues. Germline V gene data show CDR1 as SQVTM and CDR2 as ANQGSEA. J was trimmed by 3 bases and V by 7 bases; bases with no gene match: 8. The CDR3 sequence is CSAEGQGMTDTQYF. CDR3 nucleotides: TGCAGCGCTGAGGGACAGGGTATGACAGATACGCAGTATTTT.

This clone was seen a handful of times. This rearrangement joins TRBV6-8 to TRBJ2-7; 7 bases agree with TRBD1. V gave up 6 bases and J gave up 4 bases; unmatched junction bases: 6. The CDR3 loop spans 13 amino acids. Germline V CDR1 and CDR2: MNHGY, SAAAGT. CDR3 amino acids: CASRSGQSYEQYF. CDR3 sequence (DNA): TGTGCCAGCAGATCGGGACAGTCGTACGAGCAGTACTTC.

The J gene is TRBJ1-4, the V gene TRBV28; D gene uncertain. CDR1 and CDR2 (germline): MDHEN, SYDVKM. The CDR3 loop spans 14 amino acids. V lost 2 bases to trimming and J lost 8 bases, with 12 bases between them. The CDR3 DNA reads TGTGCCAGCAGTTTACGCAGAATTGGGGAAAAACTGTTTTTT. This translates into CASSLRRIGEKLFF.

In this sample, this clone turned up a few times. The chain combines TRBV11-3 with TRBJ1-1, with 7 bases fitting TRBD1. The germline V gene has CDR1 SGHNT and CDR2 YENEEA. The CDR3 length is 14 residues. V trimming: 8 bases; J trimming: 0 bases; junction bases outside the gene matches: 6. The CDR3 DNA reads TGTGCCAGCCTTACAGGGGCCATGAACACTGAAGCTTTCTTT. As protein: CASLTGAMNTEAFF.

J is TRBJ2-7 and V is TRBV28; 11 bases line up with TRBD2. Looked up from germline, CDR1 is MDHEN and CDR2 is SYDVKM. The CDR3 runs to 15 residues. V lost 5 bases and J lost 3; bases outside the gene matches: 6. The DNA for the CDR3 is TGTGCCAGCAGTGGACTAGCGGGCTACCTCTACGAGCAGTACTTC. This gives the protein CASSGLAGYLYEQYF. Looking up the rest from reference TRBV28 and TRBJ2-7 gives the full variable domain: DVKVTQSSRYLVKRTGEKVFLECVQDMDHENMFWYRQDPGLGLRLIYFSYDVKMKEKGDIPEGYSVSREKKERFSLILESASTNQTSMYLCASSGLAGYLYEQYFGPGTRLTVT.

The gene calls are TRBV9 and TRBJ1-3, with D perhaps matching TRBD1 (5 bases). The CDR3 extends over 13 amino acids. Trimming took 4 bases from V and 6 from J, leaving 11 bases between them. Per the germline V gene, CDR1 is SGDLS and CDR2 is YYNGEE. This CDR3 is CASSRGKENTIYF. CDR3 nucleotide sequence: TGTGCCAGCAGCCGGGGGAAGGAAAACACCATATATTTT.

This clone was detected a few times. This rearrangement joins TRBV11-3 to TRBJ1-1; D is unresolved. V was shortened by 6 bases and J by 5 bases, with 22 bases between the two germline ends. This CDR3 region has 16 residues. CDR1 and CDR2 (germline): SGHNT, YENEEA. CDR3 protein: CASSKAVGRRGTEAFF. CDR3 sequence (DNA): TGTGCCAGCAGTAAGGCGGTTGGACGCCGAGGGACTGAAGCTTTCTTT.